This T cell receptor beta chain is drawn from a study of Ad26.COV2.S vaccination and SARS-CoV-2 variants. Overall study: Ad26.COV2.S given intramuscularly, once or twice 56 days apart.

Some clones are missing from TCRdb's copy, which holds only in-frame ones; the method was immunoSEQ multiplex PCR. The sample records approximately 420,000 clones, approximately 91% being singletons. As for treatment: roughly 19 received Ad26.COV2.S at low or high dose, single or two shots; five or six received placebo; per-sample allocation not given. Samples analyzed were those drawn on day 63 after the first vaccine or placebo injection. A Boston adult aged 18-55 years was the donor. Wuhan-strain spike was delivered by a replication-incompetent Ad26 vector. The CDR3 runs 16 residues. V was pared by 4 bases and J by 5 bases, with 20 bases between. Germline V gene lookup returns CDR1 SGHTA and CDR2 FQGNSA.

The sequenced sample was peripheral blood, obtained in a trial of Ad26.COV2.S vaccine versus placebo. V gene TRBV7-2 combines with J gene TRBJ1-2; TRBD1 is a possible D gene (6 bases). This receptor was taken from a person aged 18 to 65 who received the Ad26.COV2.S COVID-19 vaccine or a placebo. CDR3 nucleotide sequence: TGTGCCAGCAGCTCAGGGGACTCGACAGCCCTTTATGGCTACACCTTC. It is translated as CASSSGDSTALYGYTF.